This T cell receptor beta chain emerged from a study of prognosis after radiotherapy for stage I lung cancer. In germline, CDR1 is DFQATT, CDR2 SNEGSKA (reference sequence). The V and J ends lost 6 bases and 0 bases respectively, with 14 bases between them. There are 14 residues in the CDR3. Genomic DNA served as the source from which two-round multiplex PCR generated TCR beta CDR3 amplicons. During first-round PCR, primers specific to each TRBV and TRBJ gene were used. Via MiXCR, TCRdb re-called the multiplex PCR reads, giving one row per CDR3 protein. Here the sample spans tens of thousands of distinct CDR3 sequences, less than 40% being singletons.

The chain is built from TRBV20-1 and TRBJ2-5; D possibly corresponds to TRBD2 (5 bases). Sample: PBMCs, taken before or after stereotactic body radiation therapy (not recorded which). This sequence was found in a donor aged 50 or older with non-small cell lung cancer. Here the CDR3 DNA reads TGCAGTGCGCGAGACATGCGGGACCAAGAGACCCAGTACTTC. This gives the protein CSARDMRDQETQYF.